This note documents a single T cell receptor beta chain sequence. What it binds is not known. There was relapse after autologous stem cell transplantation in every patient, and there was variation in brentuximab vedotin exposure. Best responses fell into complete response, partial response or progressive disease. This entry comes from a study of PD-1 blockade in classical Hodgkin lymphoma. In the study overall: Patients were dosed intravenously with nivolumab at 3 mg/kg every 2 weeks.

Clones were sequenced by immunoSEQ multiplex PCR, and TCRdb holds only the in-frame ones, with some missing. The table shows around 13,000 clones, with 82% occurring only once. Germline CDR1 reads SGHVS; CDR2 reads FQNEAQ. The junction had 6 bases not matched to a gene; V was cut back by 6 bases and J by 6 bases. The CDR3 covers 16 residues. Broader study findings: Compared with healthy donors, newly diagnosed patients reportedly showed lower baseline TCR diversity. Significant TCR diversity gains by C4D1 occurred in CD4+ but not CD8+ cells.

The TCR originated in a human donor with classical Hodgkin lymphoma. The rearrangement joins TRBV7-8 to TRBJ2-2; 14 nucleotides align to TRBD2. Material: peripheral blood mononuclear cells (PBMCs), obtained at baseline. The DNA for the CDR3 is TGTGCCAGCAGTCTTAGACTAGCGGGAGGGCCCGGGGAGCTGTTTTTT. This gives the protein CASSLRLAGGPGELFF.